This passage covers 21 T cell receptor beta chains from one sample sequenced in a study of T-cell reconstitution after alpha-beta-depleted transplantation in children (dated by TCRdb to 2016 to 2018). The library was built by means of PCR. The data were produced on an Illumina HiSeq 2500. TCR libraries were prepared with molecular barcoding, using unique molecular identifiers to normalize TCRbeta repertoire quantification. TCRdb trimmed public reads at Q25 via fastp, called clones via MiXCR and kept in-frame beta chains. Records with the same CDR3 protein are collapsed into one entry carrying the most frequent genes and DNA. In this sample the table shows approximately 980,000 distinct CDR3 sequences, roughly 29% of which occur a single time. Of the sample, over 25% is held by the ten largest clones. This specimen's treatment or condition label, interpreted: allogeneic hematopoietic cell transplantation with graft depleted of TCRalphabeta T cells and CD19 B cells.

The input for sequencing was PBMCs, mostly from graft donor cells, taken 360 days after TCRalphabeta/CD19-depleted stem cell transplant. Receptors were obtained from a boy in the first two years of life who had a stem cell transplant for SCID, so the T cells may come from the graft donor.

This rearrangement joins TRBV27 to TRBJ2-4; D gene uncertain. The V gene's germline CDR1 is MNHEY and CDR2 SMNVEV (reference sequence). CDR3 size: 16 residues. V was trimmed by 2 bases and J by 1 base, leaving 12 bases between them. CDR3 region: CASSLSRVVAKNIQYF. CDR3 nucleotides: TGTGCCAGCAGTTTAAGCAGAGTTGTCGCCAAAAACATTCAGTACTTC.

The chain combines TRBV5-5 with TRBJ1-5; D is ambiguous. From germline, CDR1 is SGHKS and CDR2 YYEKEE (reference sequence). Trimming removed 0 bases from V and 7 bases from J, with 8 bases in between. The CDR3 spans 13 residues. CDR3 loop: CASSLAPLQPQHF. CDR3 DNA: TGTGCCAGCAGCTTGGCCCCCCTGCAGCCCCAGCATTTT. Full variable domain (missing parts from reference TRBV5-5 and TRBJ1-5): DAGVTQSPTHLIKTRGQQVTLRCSPISGHKSVSWYQQVLGQGPQFIFQYYEKEERGRGNFPDRFSARQFPNYSSELNVNALLLGDSALYLCASSLAPLQPQHFGDGTRLSIL.

A few counts support this clonotype. The chain combines TRBV29-1 with TRBJ1-1; D is perhaps TRBD1 (5 bases). CDR3 length: 14 amino acids. Germline-derived CDR1 and CDR2 are SQVTM and ANQGSEA. The V end lost 4 bases, the J end lost 5 bases, and 17 bases lay between the germline ends. CDR3: CSVALGGDGTEAFF. The CDR3 DNA reads TGCAGCGTTGCCCTCGGGGGAGATGGTACTGAAGCTTTCTTT.

There are a few counts of this clonotype. CDR3 region: CASSQVPASSYNEQFF. CDR3 bases: TGCGCCAGCAGCCAAGTACCCGCAAGCTCCTACAATGAGCAGTTCTTC. The gene calls are TRBV4-1 and TRBJ2-1; no definite D call. Trimming shortened V by 1 base and J by 0 bases, and 10 bases separated the two germline ends. The germline V gene encodes CDR1 MGHRA and CDR2 YSYEKL. The CDR3 spans 16 residues.

This clonotype was seen only a few times. The V and J genes are TRBV12-3 or TRBV12-4 and TRBJ2-5; no reliable D call. CDR3 size: 18 residues. V lost 2 bases, J lost 4 bases, and 23 bases lay in between. This CDR3 is CASSLIGPVDPPRETQYF. The DNA for the CDR3 is TGTGCCAGCAGTTTAATTGGGCCAGTGGACCCACCCAGAGAGACCCAGTACTTC.

The V and J genes are TRBV7-2 and TRBJ2-5; 14 bases agree with TRBD2. Germline V gene lookup returns CDR1 SGHTA and CDR2 FQGNSA. The CDR3 is made up of 17 amino acids. The V gene end was trimmed by 4 bases and the J gene end by 1 base; junction bases not matched to a gene: 5. For the CDR3, the DNA is TGTGCCAGCAGCTCGATGGGACTAGCGGGGGTCCAAGAGACCCAGTACTTC. Amino acids: CASSSMGLAGVQETQYF.

This clonotype was detected a few times. The chain links TRBV6-6 to TRBJ2-1, with D perhaps TRBD1 or TRBD2 (5 bases each). CDR1 and CDR2 from the germline V gene are MNHNY and SVGAGI (reference sequence). This CDR3 has 13 residues. Trimming removed 0 bases at V and 6 bases at J, with 6 bases between. CDR3 sequence (DNA): TGTGCCAGCAGTTACTCGAGGGGCAATGAGCAGTTCTTC. Protein sequence: CASSYSRGNEQFF.

The V and J genes are TRBV12-3 or TRBV12-4 and TRBJ2-1; 8 bases are a match to TRBD2. This CDR3 has 16 amino acids. V lost 7 bases, J lost 3 bases, and 11 bases stayed unmatched. CDR3 bases: TGTGCCAGCATCCCGATTAGCGGGGCCAACTACAATGAGCAGTTCTTC. Protein product: CASIPISGANYNEQFF.

The chain combines TRBV5-1 with TRBJ2-2, with D unclear. Trimming shortened V by 4 bases and J by 0 bases, and 16 bases separated the two germline ends. From germline, CDR1 is SGHRS and CDR2 YFSETQ. CDR3 size: 17 residues. CDR3 residues: CASSRKLRPPNTGELFF. The CDR3 nucleotides are TGCGCCAGCAGCCGAAAGCTAAGACCCCCGAACACCGGGGAGCTGTTTTTT.

J is TRBJ2-3 and V is TRBV29-1, with D maybe TRBD2 (6 bases). The V end was cut by 0 bases, the J end by 6 bases, with 25 bases between. Germline V CDR1 and CDR2: SQVTM, ANQGSEA. There are 18 residues in the CDR3. The CDR3: CSVEDRGRRLGGRDTQYF. The CDR3 nucleotides are TGCAGCGTTGAAGATCGCGGTAGGCGACTAGGCGGACGGGATACGCAGTATTTT.

This clonotype was seen once. The chain carries TRBV7-2 and TRBJ1-6; TRBD1 matches at 9 bases. This CDR3 contains 16 residues. The trim removed 3 bases at V and 8 bases at J, leaving 8 bases unmatched. Germline-derived CDR1 and CDR2 are SGHTA and FQGNSA. Written as DNA, the CDR3 is TGTGCCAGCAGCTTGGCAATGGACAGGGGAGATTCACCCCTCCACTTT. This sequence encodes CASSLAMDRGDSPLHF.

This chain connects TRBV12-3 or TRBV12-4 to TRBJ2-7; TRBD1 might be the D (6 bases). Trimming shortened V by 6 bases and J by 2 bases, and 17 bases separated the two germline ends. The CDR3 contains 15 residues. The CDR3 loop is CASSPDSLRTYEQYF. CDR3 coding DNA: TGTGCCAGCAGCCCGGACAGCCTTCGAACCTACGAGCAGTACTTC.

This clonotype was counted ten times or more. V is TRBV27 and J is TRBJ2-1, with TRBD1 matching 7 bases. Losses at the gene ends were 4 bases for V and 0 bases for J; bases not matched to a gene: 3. The CDR3 totals 15 residues. Germline CDR1 reads MNHEY; CDR2 reads SMNVEV (reference sequence). CDR3 region: CASSYAGGSYNEQFF. The CDR3 DNA sequence: TGTGCCAGCAGTTACGCAGGGGGCTCCTACAATGAGCAGTTCTTC.

V gene TRBV30 combines with J gene TRBJ1-2; perhaps TRBD1 as D (5 bases). The CDR3 loop spans 12 amino acids. V lost 4 bases and J lost 2, with 8 bases in between. Germline V CDR1 and CDR2: GTSNPN, SVGIG (reference sequence). CDR3 protein: CAWKGANYGYTF. CDR3 bases: TGTGCCTGGAAAGGGGCGAACTATGGCTACACCTTC.

The table lists this clonotype with a few counts. The chain combines TRBV5-5 with TRBJ2-2; 7 positions agree with TRBD2. Per germline, CDR1 SGHKS and CDR2 YYEKEE (reference sequence). This CDR3 region has 15 residues. After removal of 4 bases from V and 5 bases from J, the junction contained 8 bases not matched to a gene. The CDR3 loop reads CASSPLGGRTGELFF. The CDR3, as DNA: TGTGCCAGCAGCCCTCTGGGAGGGCGAACCGGGGAGCTGTTTTTT. Full variable domain (missing parts from reference TRBV5-5 and TRBJ2-2): DAGVTQSPTHLIKTRGQQVTLRCSPISGHKSVSWYQQVLGQGPQFIFQYYEKEERGRGNFPDRFSARQFPNYSSELNVNALLLGDSALYLCASSPLGGRTGELFFGEGSRLTVL.

This clonotype was observed once. The V gene is TRBV7-9, the J gene TRBJ2-5; 7 bases match TRBD1. This CDR3 spans 16 amino acids. V dropped 5 bases and J dropped 0; count of bases not matched to a gene: 9. CDR1 is SEHNR and CDR2 is FQNEAQ in the germline V gene (reference sequence). The CDR3 sequence is CASSTRTGRHQETQYF. In nucleotides, the CDR3 is TGTGCCAGCAGCACAAGGACAGGAAGACACCAAGAGACCCAGTACTTC.

This clonotype turned up a few times. The chain recombines TRBV15 with TRBJ1-1; D may be TRBD1 (5 bases). Trimming shortened V by 0 bases and J by 1 base, and 18 bases separated the two germline ends. This CDR3 comprises 18 residues. From germline, CDR1 is LNHNV and CDR2 YYDKDF (reference sequence). The CDR3: CATSRDPAGGIENTEAFF. DNA of the CDR3: TGTGCCACCAGCAGAGATCCGGCGGGGGGGATAGAGAACACTGAAGCTTTCTTT.

The chain has TRBV12-5 and TRBJ1-4; D ambiguous. V lost 1 base and J 4 bases, leaving 7 bases between the germline ends. The CDR3 totals 14 residues. Germline loops: CDR1 LGHNT, CDR2 FRNRAP. The CDR3 sequence is CASGLGSYNEKLFF. The CDR3 DNA is TGTGCTAGTGGTTTGGGCAGCTATAATGAAAAACTGTTTTTT.

The chain couples TRBV28 to TRBJ2-7; 10 bases line up with TRBD2. The V segment lost 4 bases and the J segment 7 bases; nucleotides outside the gene matches: 7. This CDR3 comprises 14 residues. From germline, CDR1 is MDHEN and CDR2 SYDVKM. CDR3: CASSSLPSGGEQYF. The CDR3 nucleotides read TGTGCCAGCAGTTCCCTCCCTAGCGGGGGTGAGCAGTACTTC.

The genes are TRBV12-3 or TRBV12-4 and TRBJ1-2; no reliable D call. This CDR3 has 14 amino acids. V was shortened by 5 bases and J by 4 bases, with 14 bases between the two germline ends. Here the CDR3 DNA reads TGTGCCAGCAGTGGGGTAGGGCTCGGCTATGGCTACACCTTC. Encoded protein: CASSGVGLGYGYTF.

The gene calls are TRBV2 and TRBJ2-3, with a weak D call TRBD2 (5 bases). The germline CDR1 and CDR2 sequences are SNHLY and FYNNEI. This CDR3 is built from 15 residues. Trimming shortened V by 1 base and J by 1 base, and 9 bases separated the two germline ends. The CDR3 DNA is TGTGCCAGCAGTGAAGAGCTAGCCCGCACAGATACGCAGTATTTT. Its translation is CASSEELARTDTQYF.